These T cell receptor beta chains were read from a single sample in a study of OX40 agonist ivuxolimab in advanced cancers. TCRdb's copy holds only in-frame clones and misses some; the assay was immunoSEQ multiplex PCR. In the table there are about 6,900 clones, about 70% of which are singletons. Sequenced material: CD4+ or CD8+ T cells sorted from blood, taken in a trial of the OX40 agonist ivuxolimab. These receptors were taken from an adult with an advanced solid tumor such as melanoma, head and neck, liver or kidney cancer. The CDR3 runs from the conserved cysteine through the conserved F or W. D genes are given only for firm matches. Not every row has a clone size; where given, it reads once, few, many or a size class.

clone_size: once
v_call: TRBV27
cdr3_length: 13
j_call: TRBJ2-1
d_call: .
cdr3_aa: CASSLSRGNEQFF
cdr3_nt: TGTGCCAGCAGTTTATCTCGAGGGAATGAGCAGTTCTTC

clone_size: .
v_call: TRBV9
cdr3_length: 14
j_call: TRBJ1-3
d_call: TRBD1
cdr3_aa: CASSEGTAGNTIYF
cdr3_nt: TGTGCCAGCAGCGAAGGGACAGCTGGAAACACCATATATTTT

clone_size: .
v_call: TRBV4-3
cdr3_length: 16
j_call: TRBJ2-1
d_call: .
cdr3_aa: CASSQEYTGPYNEQFF
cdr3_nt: TGCGCCAGCAGCCAAGAATACACGGGACCCTACAATGAGCAGTTCTTC

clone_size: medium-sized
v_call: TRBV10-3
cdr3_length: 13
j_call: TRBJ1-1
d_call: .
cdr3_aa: CAISYTVNTEAFF
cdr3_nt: TGTGCCATCAGTTATACAGTGAACACTGAAGCTTTCTTT

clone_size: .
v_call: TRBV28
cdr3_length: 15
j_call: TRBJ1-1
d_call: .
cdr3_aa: CASSISDSFYTEAFF
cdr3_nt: TGTGCCAGCAGCATCTCCGACAGTTTCTACACTGAAGCTTTCTTT

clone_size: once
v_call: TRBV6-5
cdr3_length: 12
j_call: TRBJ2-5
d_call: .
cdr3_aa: CASRDLEETQYF
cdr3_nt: TGTGCCAGCAGGGACTTAGAAGAGACCCAGTACTTC

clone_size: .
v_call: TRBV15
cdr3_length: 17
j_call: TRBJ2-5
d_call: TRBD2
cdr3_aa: CATSREGLAEGGETQYF
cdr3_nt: TGTGCCACCAGCAGAGAAGGACTAGCGGAGGGGGGAGAGACCCAGTACTTC

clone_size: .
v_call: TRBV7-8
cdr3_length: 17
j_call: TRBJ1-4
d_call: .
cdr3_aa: CASSLAFPAPDGEKLFF
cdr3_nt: TGTGCCAGCAGCTTAGCGTTTCCAGCGCCTGATGGCGAAAAACTGTTTTTT

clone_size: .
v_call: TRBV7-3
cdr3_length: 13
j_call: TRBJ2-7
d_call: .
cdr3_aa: CASSPWGIHEQYF
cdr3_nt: TGTGCCAGCAGCCCATGGGGGATCCACGAGCAGTACTTC

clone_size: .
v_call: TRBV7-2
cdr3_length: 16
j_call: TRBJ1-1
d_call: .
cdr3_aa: CASSLLPGGRDTEAFF
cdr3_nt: TGTGCCAGCAGCTTACTGCCGGGAGGGAGAGACACTGAAGCTTTCTTT

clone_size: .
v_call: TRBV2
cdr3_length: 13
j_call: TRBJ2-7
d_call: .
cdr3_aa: CASSVGQPYEQYF
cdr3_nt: TGTGCCAGCAGTGTAGGACAGCCTTACGAGCAGTACTTC

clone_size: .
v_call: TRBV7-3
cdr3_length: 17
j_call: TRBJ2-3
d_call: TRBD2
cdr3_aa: CASSPGTSGSPADTQYF
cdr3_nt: TGTGCCAGCAGCCCTGGGACTAGCGGGAGCCCGGCAGATACGCAGTATTTT

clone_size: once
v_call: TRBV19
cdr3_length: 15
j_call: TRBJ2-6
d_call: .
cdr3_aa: CASRTGSSGANVLTF
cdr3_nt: TGTGCCAGTAGGACGGGTAGCTCTGGGGCCAACGTCCTGACTTTC

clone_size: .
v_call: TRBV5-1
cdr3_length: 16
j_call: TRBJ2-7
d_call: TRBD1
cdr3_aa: CASSSFGQGFSYEQYF
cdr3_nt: TGCGCCAGCAGCTCCTTTGGACAGGGATTCTCCTACGAGCAGTACTTC

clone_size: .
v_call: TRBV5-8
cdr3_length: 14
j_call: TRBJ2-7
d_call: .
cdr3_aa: CASSLLSGRYEQYF
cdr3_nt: TGTGCCAGCAGCCTATTATCCGGGAGATACGAGCAGTACTTC

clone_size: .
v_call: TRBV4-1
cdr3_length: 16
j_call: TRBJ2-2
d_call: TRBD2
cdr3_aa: CASSQAAAGGSGELFF
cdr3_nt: TGCGCCAGCAGCCAAGCAGCGGCGGGAGGATCCGGGGAGCTGTTTTTT

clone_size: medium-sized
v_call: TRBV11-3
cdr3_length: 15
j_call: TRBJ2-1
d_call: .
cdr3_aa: CASSLDRRPYNEQFF
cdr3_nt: TGTGCCAGCAGCTTAGACCGGAGACCCTACAATGAGCAGTTCTTC

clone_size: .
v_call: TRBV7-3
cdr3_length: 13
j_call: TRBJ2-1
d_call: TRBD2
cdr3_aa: CASSRLAYGEQFF
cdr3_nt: TGTGCCAGCAGCCGACTAGCTTACGGTGAGCAGTTCTTC

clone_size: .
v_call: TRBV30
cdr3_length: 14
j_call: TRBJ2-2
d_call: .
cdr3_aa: CAWIARANTGELFF
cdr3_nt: TGTGCCTGGATTGCCAGAGCGAACACCGGGGAGCTGTTTTTT

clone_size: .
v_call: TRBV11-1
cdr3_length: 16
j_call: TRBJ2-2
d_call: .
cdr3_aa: CASTPPSAEDTGELFF
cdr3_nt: TGTGCCAGCACCCCTCCTTCGGCGGAGGATACCGGGGAGCTGTTTTTT

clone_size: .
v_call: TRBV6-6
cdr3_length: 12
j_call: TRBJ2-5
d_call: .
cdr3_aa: CASSNTLETQYF
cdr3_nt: TGTGCCAGCAGCAACACTCTAGAGACCCAGTACTTC

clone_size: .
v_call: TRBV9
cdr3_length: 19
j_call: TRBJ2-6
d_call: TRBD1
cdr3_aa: CASSANDRALTSGANVLTF
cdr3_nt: TGTGCCAGCAGCGCCAATGACAGGGCCCTAACCTCTGGGGCCAACGTCCTGACTTTC

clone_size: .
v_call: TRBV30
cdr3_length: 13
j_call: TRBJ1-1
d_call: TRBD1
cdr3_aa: CAWSVTGDTEAFF
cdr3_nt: TGTGCCTGGAGTGTTACAGGGGACACTGAAGCTTTCTTT

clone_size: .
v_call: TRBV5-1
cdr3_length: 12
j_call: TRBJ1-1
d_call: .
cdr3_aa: CASSIANTEAFF
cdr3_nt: TGCGCCAGCTCCATTGCGAACACTGAAGCTTTCTTT

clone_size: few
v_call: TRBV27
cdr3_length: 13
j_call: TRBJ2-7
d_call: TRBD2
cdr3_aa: CASSPGAGGEQYF
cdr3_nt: TGTGCCAGCAGCCCAGGGGCGGGGGGGGAGCAGTACTTC

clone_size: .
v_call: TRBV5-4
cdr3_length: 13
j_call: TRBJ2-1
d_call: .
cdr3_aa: CASSLGEYNEQFF
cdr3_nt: TGTGCCAGCAGCTTGGGAGAGTACAATGAGCAGTTCTTC

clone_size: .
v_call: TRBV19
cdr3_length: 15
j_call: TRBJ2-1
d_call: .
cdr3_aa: CASSMRGVSQNEQFF
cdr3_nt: TGTGCCAGTAGTATGAGGGGGGTTTCTCAGAATGAGCAGTTCTTC

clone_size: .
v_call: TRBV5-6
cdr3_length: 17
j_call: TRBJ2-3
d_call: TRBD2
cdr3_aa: CASSLAETSDRTDTQYF
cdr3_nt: TGTGCCAGCAGCTTGGCTGAGACTAGCGACCGCACAGATACGCAGTATTTT

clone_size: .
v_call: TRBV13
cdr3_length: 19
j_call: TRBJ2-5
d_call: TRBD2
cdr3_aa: CASSSTSGTSGWYQETQYF
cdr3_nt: TGTGCCAGCAGCTCGACATCCGGGACTAGCGGATGGTACCAAGAGACCCAGTACTTC